Listed here are 12 T cell receptor beta chains from one sample, sequenced in a study of memory CD4+ T cells and cytomegalovirus serostatus. Generated by immunoSEQ multiplex PCR, the TCRdb table keeps only in-frame clones and is missing some. The table has tens of thousands of clones, approximately 83% seen once. The sort gate was single viable CD3+CD4+CD8-CD45RO+ cells for memory CD4+ T cells. Sequencing used memory CD4+ T cells from blood. The receptors here all came from an adult in good health and CMV-seronegative.

This CDR3 is CATSSEAVNTGELFF. In DNA, the CDR3 is TGTGCCACCAGCAGCGAAGCGGTGAACACCGGGGAGCTGTTTTTT. The rearrangement uses TRBV15 and TRBJ2-2; perhaps TRBD2 as D (5 bases). This CDR3 has 15 amino acids. Looked up from germline, CDR1 is LNHNV and CDR2 is YYDKDF (reference sequence). The V end lost 3 bases, the J end lost 1 base, and 9 bases lay between the germline ends. Looking up the rest from reference TRBV15 and TRBJ2-2 gives the full variable domain: DAMVIQNPRYQVTQFGKPVTLSCSQTLNHNVMYWYQQKSSQAPKLLFHYYDKDFNNEADTPDNFQSRRPNTSFCFLDIRSPGLGDTAMYLCATSSEAVNTGELFFGEGSRLTVL.

As for this clone: Other DNA sequences of this sample code for an identical CDR3. The V call is TRBV6-5, the J call TRBJ1-4; TRBD1 aligns across 9 bases. V shed 2 bases and J 7 bases; nucleotides not matched to a gene: 5. Germline CDR1 MNHEY, CDR2 SVGAGI. The CDR3 is 15 residues long. CDR3 amino acids: CASSYTGQGSEKLFF. The DNA of the CDR3 is TGTGCCAGCAGTTACACCGGACAGGGGAGTGAAAAACTGTTTTTT.

CDR3: CASSDGGDRLYEQYF. CDR3 nucleotide sequence: TGTGCCAGCAGTGATGGGGGGGACAGACTCTACGAGCAGTACTTC. The genes are TRBV2 and TRBJ2-7, with D tentatively TRBD1 or TRBD2 (7 bases each). The CDR3 totals 15 residues. Trimming pared 3 bases from V and 3 bases from J, leaving 15 bases between. Germline V CDR1 and CDR2: SNHLY, FYNNEI.

The chain has TRBV27 and TRBJ2-7; D call uncertain. Trimming pared 6 bases from V and 2 bases from J, leaving 20 bases between. Per the germline V gene, CDR1 is MNHEY and CDR2 is SMNVEV (reference sequence). The CDR3 has 16 amino acids. This CDR3 is CASRSLIWPLTYEQYF. CDR3 coding DNA: TGTGCCAGCAGATCTTTAATTTGGCCGCTAACCTACGAGCAGTACTTC.

The rearrangement joins TRBV7-2 to TRBJ2-2; D is perhaps TRBD1 or TRBD2 (6 bases each). Trimming cost V 1 base and J 10 bases, with 16 bases left between them. The CDR3 covers 15 residues. Germline CDR1 is SGHTA and CDR2 is FQGNSA. CDR3 protein: CASSLGGGLTSELFF. CDR3 nucleotide sequence: TGTGCCAGCAGCTTAGGAGGGGGACTGACATCGGAGCTGTTTTTT.

This clone has a single count. The CDR3 DNA sequence: TGCGCCAGCAGCTCCCGGACAGGGAACACTGAAGCTTTCTTT. It translates to CASSSRTGNTEAFF. The rearrangement joins TRBV5-1 to TRBJ1-1; 7 bases map to TRBD1. This CDR3 is built from 14 residues. V dropped 3 bases and J dropped 1; count of bases not matched to a gene: 3. CDR1 is SGHRS, CDR2 YFSETQ, per germline.

This clone appeared a single time. The chain carries TRBV6-5 and TRBJ1-6, with D unclear. This CDR3 region has 13 residues. Trimming took off 5 bases at V and 9 bases at J, with 11 bases between the two ends. The germline V gene has CDR1 MNHEY and CDR2 SVGAGI. CDR3 sequence reads: CASSDGSVSPLHF. The CDR3 nucleotides read TGTGCCAGCAGTGATGGCTCCGTTTCACCCCTCCACTTT.

V is TRBV28 and J is TRBJ2-5; no clear D. The CDR3 runs 15 residues. CDR1 and CDR2 (germline): MDHEN, SYDVKM. Between the trimmed V and J ends, which lost 5 bases and 5 bases, there was a span of 18 bases. Here the CDR3 DNA reads TGTGCCAGCAGTCCCTCCGTCGGCGTTCGGGAGACCCAGTACTTC. Translated: CASSPSVGVRETQYF.

This clone was recorded only once. The chain links TRBV25-1 to TRBJ2-1, with unresolved D. Germline loops: CDR1 MGHDK, CDR2 SYGVNS. CDR3 size: 16 residues. The V gene lost 3 bases and the J gene lost 0 bases, with 12 bases spanning the gap. The CDR3 DNA follows: TGTGCCAGCAGTGACATGGGCCCCAGCTCCTACAATGAGCAGTTCTTC. Its protein product is CASSDMGPSSYNEQFF.

V and J are TRBV27 and TRBJ2-3; no clear D. Deletions cut 3 bases from V and 3 bases from J, with 7 bases between. The germline V gene has CDR1 MNHEY and CDR2 SMNVEV (reference sequence). This CDR3 has 13 residues. In DNA, the CDR3 is TGTGCCAGCAGTTTCCGGCAGACAGATACGCAGTATTTT. Its translation: CASSFRQTDTQYF.

The rearrangement uses TRBV19 and TRBJ2-7; D unclear. Per germline, CDR1 LNHDA and CDR2 SQIVND (reference sequence). The CDR3 has 15 amino acids. Trimming cost V 1 base and J 1 base, with 11 bases left between them. Here the CDR3 reads CASSIGPGLSYEQYF. In DNA, the CDR3 is TGTGCCAGTAGTATAGGCCCGGGTCTATCCTACGAGCAGTACTTC.

This chain links TRBV15 with TRBJ2-1; 9 bases map to TRBD1. Germline V gene data show CDR1 as LNHNV and CDR2 as YYDKDF (reference sequence). J gave up 5 bases and V 1 base, and 0 bases lay outside the gene matches. The CDR3 has 14 residues. CDR3 residues: CATSRGDRDNEQFF. Here the CDR3 DNA reads TGTGCCACCAGCAGAGGGGACAGGGACAATGAGCAGTTCTTC.